This section outlines one T cell receptor beta chain sequence together with its context. Its specificity is not known. The repertoire was sequenced with immunoSEQ multiplex PCR; TCRdb's copy has only in-frame clones and lacks some. The profile covers roughly 24,000 clones, with roughly 80% appearing a single time and approximately 10% taken by the ten largest. The CDR3 loop spans 13 amino acids. The germline V and J ends were trimmed by 3 bases and 8 bases, with 13 bases remaining between them. Germline lookup yields CDR1 KGHSH and CDR2 LQKENI. The sample belongs to a study of T cells in localized non-small cell lung cancer. Broader study findings: One tumor region alone was sequenced, and heterogeneity therefore remains possible. Adjacent lung tissue had a median about 57 of the top 100 clones found in the tumor.

This sequence originates from a man aged 40 to 75 with stage III squamous cell lung carcinoma. The V call is TRBV18, the J call TRBJ1-2; D uncertain. The sample was peripheral blood, taken before any cancer treatment. CDR3 amino acids: CASSPVSLDGYTF. The CDR3 coding sequence is TGTGCCAGCTCACCCGTCTCTCTGGACGGCTACACCTTC.